This section outlines one T cell receptor beta chain sequence together with its context. Its antigen is currently unknown. Trimming took 9 bases from V and 6 from J, leaving 15 bases between them. This CDR3 has 13 amino acids. The V gene's germline CDR1 is LNHDA and CDR2 SQIVND (reference sequence). The table came from immunoSEQ multiplex PCR; TCRdb's copy has only in-frame clones and leaves some out. The data contain tens of thousands of clones, roughly 94% of them singletons. The sample originates from a study of T cells in localized non-small cell lung cancer. Overall study results and limits: Of the tissues analyzed, uninvolved adjacent lung showed maximal T cell clonality, greater than tumor. Out of the top 100 tumor clones, a median approximately 57 were seen in adjacent lung.

This receptor was taken from a woman aged 35 to 70 with stage I lung adenocarcinoma. The source was peripheral blood, collected before any cancer treatment. The gene calls are TRBV19 and TRBJ2-4; tentative D call: TRBD1 (7 bases). DNA for the CDR3: TGTGCCAGCCGGAGGGACAGTAGAAACATTCAGTACTTC. As protein: CASRRDSRNIQYF.